The clone carrying this TCR beta chain counts as medium-sized. Trimming took off 0 bases at V and 5 bases at J, with 16 bases between the two ends. This CDR3 is built from 15 residues. Germline values: CDR1 GTSNPN, CDR2 SVGIG (reference sequence). Profiling relied on immunoSEQ multiplex PCR, and the TCRdb table lists in-frame clones only, not all of them. The data show about 130,000 clones, roughly 84% seen once. This sample is part of a study of control samples from healthy donors and cancer patients. The V call is TRBV30, the J call TRBJ2-5, with D maybe TRBD2 (6 bases). Sequenced: blood. This clonotype was obtained from a man between 18 and 29 years old in good health. CDR3 in amino acids: CAWSVVGGGWETQYF. The CDR3 DNA reads TGTGCCTGGAGTGTAGTTGGAGGAGGGTGGGAGACCCAGTACTTC.